A selection of T cell receptor beta chains follows, all from one sample in a study of T cells after yellow fever vaccination. TCRdb called the 5' RACE reads again in MiXCR, with one record for every CDR3 protein. The data contain about 210,000 distinct CDR3 sequences, 3% to 3.5% of them singletons. Sequenced here: CD4+ T cells sorted from PBMCs, sampled 10 days after the yellow fever booster vaccination. These receptors originate from a man younger than 30 who received the YFV17D yellow fever vaccine. The CDR3 runs from the conserved cysteine through the conserved F or W. The D gene is left open where the match is weak. Clone size is shown for a subset of rows, as once, few, many or a class of expanded clone.

v_gene: TRBV5-1; d_gene: -; abundance: few; j_gene: TRBJ1-4; CDR3aa: CASSLQGYNEKLFF; CDR3nt: TGCGCCAGCAGCCTCCAGGGTTATAATGAAAAACTGTTTTTT
v_gene: TRBV12-3/TRBV12-4; d_gene: -; abundance: many; j_gene: TRBJ2-7; CDR3aa: CASRLTGFGQYF; CDR3nt: TGTGCCAGCAGACTAACAGGGTTCGGGCAGTACTTC
v_gene: TRBV7-9; d_gene: -; abundance: many; j_gene: TRBJ1-1; CDR3aa: CASSLYEVTEAFF; CDR3nt: TGTGCCAGCAGCTTGTACGAGGTGACTGAAGCTTTCTTT
v_gene: TRBV7-2; d_gene: -; abundance: few; j_gene: TRBJ1-1; CDR3aa: CASSFSRGPEAFF; CDR3nt: TGTGCCAGCAGCTTCTCTCGGGGTCCTGAAGCTTTCTTT
v_gene: TRBV6-2/TRBV6-3; d_gene: -; abundance: few; j_gene: TRBJ2-5; CDR3aa: CATRRTQGSETQYF; CDR3nt: TGTGCCACCCGCCGCACTCAGGGATCGGAGACCCAGTACTTC
v_gene: TRBV6-1; d_gene: -; abundance: few; j_gene: TRBJ2-1; CDR3aa: CASTRSYNEQFF; CDR3nt: TGTGCCAGCACCCGCTCCTACAATGAGCAGTTCTTC
v_gene: TRBV20-1; d_gene: TRBD1; abundance: many; j_gene: TRBJ2-7; CDR3aa: CSARRQGAYEQYF; CDR3nt: TGCAGTGCTCGACGACAGGGTGCCTACGAGCAGTACTTC
v_gene: TRBV7-2; d_gene: TRBD1; abundance: many; j_gene: TRBJ1-6; CDR3aa: CASSLGWTGNSPLHF; CDR3nt: TGTGCCAGCAGCTTAGGATGGACAGGGAATTCACCCCTCCACTTT
v_gene: TRBV7-2; d_gene: -; abundance: many; j_gene: TRBJ2-1; CDR3aa: CATGTGSYNEQFF; CDR3nt: TGTGCCACCGGGACCGGCTCCTACAATGAGCAGTTCTTC
v_gene: TRBV4-1; d_gene: TRBD2; abundance: -; j_gene: TRBJ2-3; CDR3aa: CASSQPGLAGVIQSTDTQYF; CDR3nt: TGCGCCAGCAGCCAACCGGGACTAGCGGGGGTTATACAGAGCACAGATACGCAGTATTTT
v_gene: TRBV6-1; d_gene: -; abundance: -; j_gene: TRBJ2-1; CDR3aa: CASSGDPSYNEQFF; CDR3nt: TGTGCCAGCAGTGGGGACCCCTCCTACAATGAGCAGTTCTTC
v_gene: TRBV20-1; d_gene: -; abundance: many; j_gene: TRBJ1-4; CDR3aa: CSASEMGRGTTNEKLFF; CDR3nt: TGCAGTGCTAGCGAGATGGGGAGGGGTACAACTAATGAAAAACTGTTTTTT
v_gene: TRBV19; d_gene: -; abundance: few; j_gene: TRBJ1-2; CDR3aa: CASSVSPSNYGYTF; CDR3nt: TGTGCCAGTAGCGTTTCACCTTCAAACTATGGCTACACCTTC
v_gene: TRBV12-3/TRBV12-4; d_gene: -; abundance: many; j_gene: TRBJ1-4; CDR3aa: CASNRAAATNEKLFF; CDR3nt: TGTGCCAGCAATCGGGCCGCTGCAACTAATGAAAAACTGTTTTTT
v_gene: TRBV12-3/TRBV12-4; d_gene: -; abundance: few; j_gene: TRBJ2-1; CDR3aa: CASSKQGGEQFF; CDR3nt: TGTGCCAGCAGCAAACAGGGCGGTGAGCAGTTCTTC
v_gene: TRBV5-1; d_gene: -; abundance: -; j_gene: TRBJ1-2; CDR3aa: CASSLDVGAGDYTF; CDR3nt: TGCGCCAGCAGCTTGGATGTAGGGGCAGGTGACTACACCTTC
v_gene: TRBV6-5; d_gene: TRBD1; abundance: few; j_gene: TRBJ1-2; CDR3aa: CASIQPGTGGDGYTF; CDR3nt: TGTGCCAGCATTCAACCCGGGACAGGGGGCGATGGCTACACCTTC
v_gene: TRBV5-1; d_gene: -; abundance: many; j_gene: TRBJ2-2; CDR3aa: CASSLIEGNTGELFF; CDR3nt: TGCGCCAGCAGCTTAATCGAGGGGAACACCGGGGAGCTGTTTTTT
v_gene: TRBV7-2; d_gene: -; abundance: few; j_gene: TRBJ1-5; CDR3aa: CASSFTDGAGQPQHF; CDR3nt: TGTGCCAGCAGCTTTACGGACGGAGCCGGTCAGCCCCAGCATTTT
v_gene: TRBV6-2/TRBV6-3; d_gene: TRBD2; abundance: many; j_gene: TRBJ2-2; CDR3aa: CASPSGWRGACTGELFF; CDR3nt: TGTGCCAGCCCTTCGGGGTGGCGGGGGGCGTGCACCGGGGAGCTGTTTTTT
v_gene: TRBV12-3/TRBV12-4; d_gene: TRBD1; abundance: many; j_gene: TRBJ1-2; CDR3aa: CASSPTGGPNYGYTF; CDR3nt: TGTGCCAGCAGCCCAACAGGGGGCCCTAACTATGGCTACACCTTC
v_gene: TRBV11-2; d_gene: -; abundance: many; j_gene: TRBJ2-4; CDR3aa: CASRSLRAKNIQYF; CDR3nt: TGTGCCAGCAGAAGTTTACGTGCCAAAAACATTCAGTACTTC
v_gene: TRBV19; d_gene: -; abundance: few; j_gene: TRBJ1-1; CDR3aa: CASSSYSGPTEAFF; CDR3nt: TGTGCCAGTAGTTCTTACTCCGGTCCCACTGAAGCTTTCTTT
v_gene: TRBV6-2/TRBV6-3; d_gene: -; abundance: few; j_gene: TRBJ2-7; CDR3aa: CASSLGTGTGVEYF; CDR3nt: TGTGCCAGCAGCTTGGGTACGGGAACTGGTGTGGAGTACTTC
v_gene: TRBV7-3; d_gene: -; abundance: -; j_gene: TRBJ2-2; CDR3aa: CASSLTGGPGTGELFF; CDR3nt: TGTGCCAGCAGCTTAACTGGGGGGCCCGGCACCGGGGAGCTGTTTTTT
v_gene: TRBV27; d_gene: TRBD2; abundance: -; j_gene: TRBJ2-3; CDR3aa: CASSLFSSGDADTQYF; CDR3nt: TGTGCCAGCAGTTTATTCTCTAGCGGGGACGCAGATACGCAGTATTTT
v_gene: TRBV5-1; d_gene: -; abundance: many; j_gene: TRBJ2-1; CDR3aa: CASSLERSEQFF; CDR3nt: TGCGCCAGCAGCTTGGAGCGAAGTGAGCAGTTCTTC
v_gene: TRBV12-3/TRBV12-4; d_gene: -; abundance: few; j_gene: TRBJ1-2; CDR3aa: CASSRRGLYGYTF; CDR3nt: TGTGCCAGCAGCCGCCGGGGTCTCTATGGCTACACCTTC
v_gene: TRBV18; d_gene: -; abundance: many; j_gene: TRBJ2-1; CDR3aa: CASSPPEGDEQFF; CDR3nt: TGTGCCAGCTCACCTCCCGAGGGAGATGAGCAGTTCTTC
v_gene: TRBV7-2; d_gene: -; abundance: many; j_gene: TRBJ1-4; CDR3aa: CASSQQATNEKLFF; CDR3nt: TGTGCCAGCAGCCAACAAGCAACTAATGAAAAACTGTTTTTT
v_gene: TRBV11-2; d_gene: -; abundance: few; j_gene: TRBJ2-1; CDR3aa: CASRGGEGSYNEQFF; CDR3nt: TGTGCCAGCAGGGGAGGAGAAGGGTCCTACAATGAGCAGTTCTTC
v_gene: TRBV24-1; d_gene: TRBD1; abundance: few; j_gene: TRBJ2-2; CDR3aa: CATGNRGNTGELFF; CDR3nt: TGTGCCACCGGCAACAGGGGAAACACCGGGGAGCTGTTTTTT
v_gene: TRBV5-4; d_gene: TRBD2; abundance: few; j_gene: TRBJ2-3; CDR3aa: CASSPPQRGVTDTQYF; CDR3nt: TGTGCCAGCAGCCCCCCTCAGCGGGGGGTCACAGATACGCAGTATTTT
v_gene: TRBV7-9; d_gene: -; abundance: many; j_gene: TRBJ1-1; CDR3aa: CASSPRDKIVENTEAFF; CDR3nt: TGTGCCAGCAGCCCCCGGGACAAAATTGTAGAGAACACTGAAGCTTTCTTT
v_gene: TRBV7-9; d_gene: -; abundance: many; j_gene: TRBJ1-4; CDR3aa: CASSLGLGMGEKLFF; CDR3nt: TGTGCCAGCAGCTTAGGTCTCGGCATGGGTGAAAAACTGTTTTTT
v_gene: TRBV5-1; d_gene: -; abundance: many; j_gene: TRBJ2-2; CDR3aa: CASSFRQLNTGELFF; CDR3nt: TGCGCCAGCAGCTTTCGACAGCTAAACACCGGGGAGCTGTTTTTT
v_gene: TRBV20-1; d_gene: TRBD1; abundance: few; j_gene: TRBJ1-1; CDR3aa: CSARSGQGAAEAFF; CDR3nt: TGCAGTGCTAGGTCCGGACAGGGGGCTGCTGAAGCTTTCTTT
v_gene: TRBV5-1; d_gene: TRBD2; abundance: many; j_gene: TRBJ2-1; CDR3aa: CASSFGGGNNEQFF; CDR3nt: TGCGCCAGCAGCTTCGGGGGGGGTAACAATGAGCAGTTCTTC
v_gene: TRBV7-2; d_gene: -; abundance: many; j_gene: TRBJ2-2; CDR3aa: CASSRVAWNTGELFF; CDR3nt: TGTGCCAGCAGCCGAGTAGCGTGGAACACCGGGGAGCTGTTTTTT
v_gene: TRBV19; d_gene: -; abundance: -; j_gene: TRBJ1-5; CDR3aa: CASSMAGLGNQPQHF; CDR3nt: TGTGCCAGTAGTATGGCGGGTTTGGGCAATCAGCCCCAGCATTTT
v_gene: TRBV5-1; d_gene: TRBD2; abundance: many; j_gene: TRBJ2-3; CDR3aa: CASSKPRGARTDTQYF; CDR3nt: TGCGCCAGCAGCAAGCCGCGGGGGGCGCGCACAGATACGCAGTATTTT